This T cell receptor (beta chain) was observed in a study of blood T cell repertoires in COVID-19. At the level of the study: The cDNA or gDNA used as material had been derived from T cells, B-cell-depleted T cells, or PBMCs.

The trim removed 10 bases at V and 4 bases at J, leaving 9 bases unmatched. Germline CDR1 and CDR2: SNHLY and FYNNEI. The CDR3 is 15 amino acids. Clinical history reported by participants formed the basis on which cohorts were assigned. Methods used by the authors: Estimation of nucleated cell counts relied on the amplification of reference gene primers. The data were produced by immunoSEQ multiplex PCR, yet TCRdb's version contains in-frame clones alone and is incomplete. V and J calls and clone size are those listed in that table; D and trimming were worked out from the DNA. The sample carries more than 100,000 clones, around 80% recorded once.

The chain employs TRBV2 and TRBJ1-3, with 11 bases aligning to TRBD1. The source is a man aged 40-49 years with acute COVID-19. The sample consisted of PBMCs or T cells enriched from blood (not recorded which). CDR3: CATSRTGGAGNTIYF. The DNA for the CDR3 is TGTGCCACCTCAAGGACAGGGGGCGCAGGAAACACCATATATTTT.